The rows below give T cell receptor beta chains drawn from one sample of a study of shared clonotypes between healthy human individuals. Profiling relied on immunoSEQ multiplex PCR, and the TCRdb table lists in-frame clones only, not all of them. The sample shows about 800,000 clones, 90% to 98% of them seen only once. Sequencing was carried out using naive CD8+ T cells sorted from blood. These receptor sequences come from a man aged 25 to 40 in good health. Both conserved end residues are part of each CDR3. D genes are given only for firm matches. Clone size is shown for a subset of rows, as once, few, many or a class of expanded clone.

v_gene,abundance,j_gene,d_gene,CDR3nt,CDR3aa
TRBV7-9,-,TRBJ2-7,TRBD1,TGTGCCAGCAGCCAGACAGGGTACGAGCAGTACTTC,CASSQTGYEQYF
TRBV6-6,-,TRBJ2-7,TRBD1,TGTGCCAGCAACACCGGGACAGGGGCCTACGAGCAGTACTTC,CASNTGTGAYEQYF
TRBV6-1,-,TRBJ2-7,-,TGTGCCAGCAGCCCAGGGGACTACGAGCAGTACTTC,CASSPGDYEQYF
TRBV29-1,-,TRBJ2-7,-,TGCAGCGTGGGCGACAACTCCTACGAGCAGTACTTC,CSVGDNSYEQYF
TRBV7-9,-,TRBJ2-7,-,TGTGCCAGCAGCTTAGATACAGTTGAGCAGTACTTC,CASSLDTVEQYF
TRBV7-9,-,TRBJ2-7,TRBD1,TGTGCCAGCAGCCAGGGACAGGGGGAGGTATTCTCCTACGAGCAGTACTTC,CASSQGQGEVFSYEQYF
TRBV19,-,TRBJ1-4,-,TGTGCCAGTAGCGGAACAGGGCTATCTGGAGAAAAACTGTTTTTT,CASSGTGLSGEKLFF
TRBV2,-,TRBJ1-2,-,TGTGCCAGCATTGCAAATTATGGCTACACCTTC,CASIANYGYTF
TRBV6-1,once,TRBJ2-1,TRBD1,TGTGCCAGCAGGAAGGGGGCCAATGAGCAGTTCTTC,CASRKGANEQFF
TRBV7-6,many,TRBJ2-1,TRBD1,TGTGCCAGCAGCTCGCGGACAGGGGGCTTTTTCAATGAGCAGTTCTTC,CASSSRTGGFFNEQFF
TRBV7-9,-,TRBJ2-3,-,TGTGCCAGCAGCCAGACAGAGGATCACCCAGATACGCAGTATTTT,CASSQTEDHPDTQYF
TRBV6-5,-,TRBJ2-1,TRBD2,TGTGCCAGTGGGTCAAGGGACTACTACAATGAGCAGTTCTTC,CASGSRDYYNEQFF
TRBV7-9,-,TRBJ2-2,-,TGTGCCAGCAGAGGACGGGGGGCAATCGTCGGCACCGGGGAGCTGTTTTTT,CASRGRGAIVGTGELFF
TRBV27,-,TRBJ2-7,-,TGTGCCAGCAGTAGCGGACTTGGCGAGCAGTACTTC,CASSSGLGEQYF
TRBV7-9,-,TRBJ2-7,TRBD2,TGTGCCAGCACCCCGGGGCGGGCTAGCGGGTTCTACGAGCAGTACTTC,CASTPGRASGFYEQYF
TRBV29-1,-,TRBJ2-1,-,TGCAGCACAGTGGGGGCGCGGGTTGAGCAGTTCTTC,CSTVGARVEQFF
TRBV13,-,TRBJ2-7,-,TGTGCCAGCAGCTTAGATTCGGACCTCCAGGACGAGCAGTACTTC,CASSLDSDLQDEQYF
TRBV4-3,-,TRBJ2-7,TRBD2,TGCGCCAGCAGCCACGGGATTTCGACTAGCGGGAGGATGCCGCTAAACGAGCAGTACTTC,CASSHGISTSGRMPLNEQYF
TRBV10-2,-,TRBJ2-1,TRBD2,TGCGCCAGCAGTGACAGTCCAGCCGGGACTAGCGGGAGGGCCGGCAATGAGCAGTTCTTC,CASSDSPAGTSGRAGNEQFF
TRBV13,-,TRBJ2-2,TRBD1,TGTGCCAGCAGGGGGCGACAGGGTGCGGCCGGGGAGCTGTTTTTT,CASRGRQGAAGELFF
TRBV5-1,-,TRBJ2-5,-,TGCGCCAGCAGCCCTACGGGACAATATCAAGAGACCCAGTACTTC,CASSPTGQYQETQYF
TRBV5-1,-,TRBJ2-3,TRBD1,TGCGCCAGCAGCTTGGACAGGGGTCAAATAGATACGCAGTATTTT,CASSLDRGQIDTQYF
TRBV7-7,-,TRBJ1-1,-,TGTGCCAGCAGCTTAGCTGACAACACTGAAGCTTTCTTT,CASSLADNTEAFF
TRBV11-2,-,TRBJ2-7,-,TGTGCCAGCAGCTTAAGGGTATACGAGCAGTACTTC,CASSLRVYEQYF
TRBV7-6,once,TRBJ1-2,-,TGTGCCAGCAGCTTAGGGGTCGGAGAGTATGGCTACACCTTC,CASSLGVGEYGYTF
TRBV27,-,TRBJ2-1,TRBD2,TGTGCCAGCAGCCGCCCCCCATGGCGGGAGGGTTACAATGAGCAGTTCTTC,CASSRPPWREGYNEQFF
TRBV2,-,TRBJ2-7,TRBD1,TGTGCCAAACGGGACAGCTCCTACGAGCAGTACTTC,CAKRDSSYEQYF
TRBV14,-,TRBJ2-7,-,TGTGCCAGCAGCCAAGTCATTTTTTACGAGCAGTACTTC,CASSQVIFYEQYF
TRBV28,-,TRBJ2-4,-,TGTGCCAGCAGTTTTCAAACCGGGACAACACTGTACTTC,CASSFQTGTTLYF
TRBV4-1,-,TRBJ2-7,-,TGCGCCAGCAGCCAAGATAGGGCGGAGTTCTACGAGCAGTACTTC,CASSQDRAEFYEQYF
TRBV7-6,-,TRBJ2-7,TRBD1,TGTGCCAGCAGCTTAGAGACAGGGCCCTCATACGAGCAGTACTTC,CASSLETGPSYEQYF
TRBV2,once,TRBJ1-1,-,TGTGCCAGCATCCGGTGGAGGAACACTGAAGCTTTCTTT,CASIRWRNTEAFF
TRBV4-1,-,TRBJ2-3,-,TGCGCCAGCAGCTCGGTCGGGGCAGATACGCAGTATTTT,CASSSVGADTQYF
TRBV27,-,TRBJ1-1,-,TGTGCCAGCAGTTTCCAGGTGGATGGCACTGAAGCTTTCTTT,CASSFQVDGTEAFF
TRBV11-2,-,TRBJ2-1,-,TGTGCCAGCAGCCAAGCCGAGGGTTACTACAATGAGCAGTTCTTC,CASSQAEGYYNEQFF
TRBV7-8,-,TRBJ2-1,-,TGTGCCAGCAGCACAGACTTGACCGGCAATGAGCAGTTCTTC,CASSTDLTGNEQFF
TRBV10-1,-,TRBJ2-2,TRBD2,TGCGCCAGCAGTGAGATAGCGGGGCGGAGCACCGGGGAGCTGTTTTTT,CASSEIAGRSTGELFF
TRBV19,-,TRBJ2-7,-,TGTGCCAGTGGCTCTGGCGGCGAGCAGTACTTC,CASGSGGEQYF
TRBV10-3,-,TRBJ1-2,-,TGTGCCATCAGTTGGACGGGAGACGACAACTATGGCTACACCTTC,CAISWTGDDNYGYTF
TRBV7-9,once,TRBJ1-1,-,TGTGCCAGCAGCTTGGGAGGACAGTTGAACACTGAAGCTTTCTTT,CASSLGGQLNTEAFF
TRBV7-9,once,TRBJ1-2,TRBD1,TGTGCCAGCAGCTCCGCCGGGACAGGTGATGGCTACACCTTC,CASSSAGTGDGYTF
TRBV29-1,-,TRBJ2-7,-,TGCAGCGTTGAAGTAACCTACGAGCAGTACTTC,CSVEVTYEQYF
TRBV27,-,TRBJ1-1,-,TGTGCCAGCAGCTACCGGTCGAACACTGAAGCTTTCTTT,CASSYRSNTEAFF
TRBV7-9,-,TRBJ2-7,-,TGTGCCAGCAGCTCTAGACAGGTTATTACCTACGAGCAGTACTTC,CASSSRQVITYEQYF
TRBV6-1,-,TRBJ1-2,-,TGTGCCAGCAGTGAATACCGGAGGCAGAAAAACTATGGCTACACCTTC,CASSEYRRQKNYGYTF
TRBV10-3,-,TRBJ2-3,-,TGTGCCGTAACGGGAACTCTCGATACGCAGTATTTT,CAVTGTLDTQYF
TRBV5-1,-,TRBJ2-7,TRBD2,TGCGCCAGCGGACCTAGCGGAACGATCTACGAGCAGTACTTC,CASGPSGTIYEQYF
TRBV27,-,TRBJ1-5,-,TGTGCCAGCAGTTTACGGGGGTATCAGCCCCAGCATTTT,CASSLRGYQPQHF
TRBV7-9,few,TRBJ2-5,-,TGTGCCAGCAGCTTAGCGATCGGGGGACCCGACCGGGACTTC,CASSLAIGGPDRDF
TRBV27,-,TRBJ2-7,TRBD2,TGTGCCAGCAGTTTCGGGATTAGCGGGGGTACCTACGAGCAGTACTTC,CASSFGISGGTYEQYF
TRBV15,-,TRBJ2-2,-,TGTGCCACCAGCAGAGAGTGGAAGGTTACCGGGGAGCTGTTTTTT,CATSREWKVTGELFF
TRBV11-2,-,TRBJ1-1,-,TGTGCCAGCAGCTTAGCTCAGGGGAACACTGAAGCTTTCTTT,CASSLAQGNTEAFF
TRBV5-1,once,TRBJ2-7,-,TGCGCCAGCGGGGAGGTATCCTCCTACGAGCAGTACTTC,CASGEVSSYEQYF
TRBV14,-,TRBJ2-4,TRBD2,TGTGCCAGCAGCCAGGGACTAGCGGGAGGGATCTCCGTAGCCAAAAACATTCAGTACTTC,CASSQGLAGGISVAKNIQYF
TRBV29-1,-,TRBJ2-7,-,TGCAGCGTTGTGGGGAGGGGGAGGTACGAGCAGTACTTC,CSVVGRGRYEQYF
TRBV28,-,TRBJ2-7,-,TGTGCCAGCAGTTTATGGGTCAGCGGGTACGAGCAGTACTTC,CASSLWVSGYEQYF
TRBV29-1,-,TRBJ2-5,TRBD2,TGCAGCGTCCCCGGACTAGCGGGAGAGACCCAGTACTTC,CSVPGLAGETQYF
TRBV19,-,TRBJ2-7,TRBD2,TGTGCCAGTAGTTCCTGGACTAGCGGGAGGTACGAGCAGTACTTC,CASSSWTSGRYEQYF
TRBV14,-,TRBJ2-7,-,TGTGCCAGCAGCCGTCGACTATTGGAGCAGTACTTC,CASSRRLLEQYF
TRBV10-3,-,TRBJ1-5,-,TGTGCCATCAGTGAGTCACTGGGGGGGCGCGGGAATCAGCCCCAGCATTTT,CAISESLGGRGNQPQHF